This T cell receptor beta chain appears in the sequencing data of a study of tumor-infiltrating lymphocytes in primary liver carcinoma. Study observations and caveats: Paired tumor-adjacent and tumor-blood samples overlapped less than tumor region pairs did. Tumors had a top-250-clone fraction that was significantly higher than blood (p = 0.039).

Synthesis of TCR beta cDNA was carried out from 450 to 650 ng total RNA with a constant-region primer. Investigators got TCR beta libraries out of three nested multiplex PCR rounds, done with slightly modified ARM-PCR. Primers for the first two PCR rounds were TRBV1-TRBV30 forward primers and a C-beta reverse primer (about 11 cycles per round). TCRdb re-called the multiplex PCR reads through MiXCR, storing one row per CDR3 protein. Among about 320,000 distinct CDR3 sequences listed, 45% to 70% were seen once. This clonotype was picked up many times. Its antigen remains unknown. Blood RNA came from unsorted whole blood; germline DNA was also extracted. Presurgery, four milliliters of peripheral blood were collected. The CDR3 covers 15 residues. Losses at the gene ends were 5 bases for V and 0 bases for J; bases not matched to a gene: 3. The V gene's germline CDR1 is MNHNS and CDR2 SASEGT.

The source material was peripheral blood. The chain has TRBV6-1 and TRBJ2-1, with TRBD2 identical over 8 bases. This TCR derives from a woman aged 25 to 39 with primary liver carcinoma and hepatitis B virus infection. The CDR3 reads CASSITSGSYNEQFF. Written as DNA, the CDR3 is TGTGCCAGCAGTATCACTAGCGGCTCCTACAATGAGCAGTTCTTC.